This T cell receptor (beta chain) appears in the sequencing data of a study of shared clonotypes between healthy human individuals (dated by TCRdb to 2018 to 2020). Notes on the research overall: The cohort included three men and a couple of women between 18 and 49 years of age. For each donor, CD4 naive and CD4 memory were each given three plates, CD8 naive was given two plates, and CD8 memory was given one plate. The study deeply sequenced blood TCR repertoires of about 5 healthy adults to estimate repertoire size and the extent of clonotype sharing between individuals. Different laboratories and diverse techniques were used to prepare libraries and sequence TCR repertoires, to increase sequencing depth and limit assay-specific biases. Each donor's leukapheresis produced roughly between roughly 0.94 and 9.5 billion PBMCs.

Overall study results and their limits: Sampling was restricted to blood, and TCR repertoires in tissues likely differ from the TCR repertoires found in blood. Because the study included a small number of donors, the genetic and exposure-history diversity represented was limited. Compared with non-shared clonotypes, clonotypes shared by all four sorted-subset donors had higher generation probabilities. Sharing across a handful of donors was observed for 4.5% to 6.5% of naive CD4, around 3.5% of naive CD8, roughly 2.3% of memory CD4, and less than 0.45% of memory CD8 clonotypes. Rarefaction of sorted-subset datasets indicated incomplete sequencing despite the large sequencing depth. Pairwise subsampling indicated that sequencing depth was expected to affect the degree of clonotype sharing among donors. Naive subsets generally had larger estimated clonotype richness than memory subsets did.

Donors were healthy HIV-negative adults with no recently reported acute infections or vaccinations. Only Caucasian adults living in Nashville, Tennessee, USA were represented among the donors. CD4+ T cells were enriched through magnetic negative selection, after which naive cells were positively selected on CD45RA and the remaining negative fraction served as the memory subset. After blood collection by leukapheresis, PBMCs were isolated using Ficoll-Histopaque density gradient centrifugation and then cryopreserved in the vapor phase of liquid nitrogen. Purity and quantity of every magnetically sorted T cell population were checked by analytical flow cytometry. Genomic DNA was isolated from each sorted fraction and quantified by UV absorbance on a Nanodrop 2000c. TCR CDR3 regions were amplified from genomic DNA by multiplex PCR using the deep immunoSEQ assay. Genomic DNA extracted from each cell subset was distributed evenly over all wells of several immunoSEQ 96-well plates, and each plate served as one replicate. For sorted subsets, 200 ng of genomic DNA, equivalent to some 33,000 T cell genomes, went into each replicate PCR. Purified libraries were measured with a Qubit 3.0 fluorometer, size-checked on a Bioanalyzer 2100, and measured again with the KAPA Library Quantification kit. A separate single-read 150-cycle Illumina NextSeq 550 flow cell was used to sequence each immunoSEQ 96-well plate. Per the source publication's procedure: Because the immunoSEQ output included only junctional sequences and no quality scores, the filtering could not be the same as the filtering used for full-length reads. Sequences were annotated with PyIR, a Python wrapper for IgBLAST v1.9, using IMGT germline references to assign V/J genes and CDR3. Reads were filtered out if the reads had weak V/J assignments (E-value above 1e-6), no CDR3, stop codons, out-of-frame junctions, or ambiguous translated residues. V3J clonotypes were defined as sequences sharing an identical inferred V gene, J gene, and CDR3 amino acid sequence. Percentage overlap between repertoires was calculated by dividing the number of shared unique clonotypes by the size of the smaller repertoire. RTK rarefaction, the Chao1 estimator, and Recon v2.1 estimates of unobserved clonotypes were used to assess repertoire richness. For all TCRbeta clonotypes obtained by the gDNA method from a few donors, generation probabilities were computed with OLGA. The clones in this table, taken by TCRdb from immuneACCESS, are in-frame only. Not every clone is retained; where verified, under half of the shortfall comes from an unresolved V gene, and the cause of the rest is unknown. V, J and clone size derive from that table, while D and trimming were established from the DNA sequence. The table for this sample lists about 2.4 million clones; just over 90% of them were counted only once. The top ten clones comprise 0.14% of the sample.

With regard to this clone: Its cognate antigen has yet to be identified. It has no much larger one-base neighbor in the sample; base qualities were not kept.

V ends up 5 bases short and J 4 bases short, with an unmatched junction base count of 7. CDR1 and CDR2 are read off the germline V gene as SGHRS and YFSETQ. The CDR3 numbers 14 residues from cysteine through phenylalanine. Of the read, only the CDR3 DNA is kept; its 42 bases are in frame from base 1. The chain is encoded by TRBV5-1 joined to TRBJ2-5; the junction holds 8 bases that match TRBD1. The receptor was derived from a man in his late teens or twenties in good health. The sample taken for sequencing was naive CD4+ T cells sorted from blood. The cell subset or site label here, explained by the study, means: CD45RA+ positively selected. CDR3 reads: CASRVNGQGETQYF. In nucleotides, the sequence is TGCGCCAGCAGGGTGAATGGACAGGGAGAGACCCAGTACTTC.